The 7 T cell receptor beta chains below come from one sample, sequenced in a study of blood T cell repertoires in COVID-19. The assay was immunoSEQ multiplex PCR, and TCRdb's table has in-frame clones only and misses some. Among a few hundred thousand clones listed, 86% were seen once. The sequencing input was peripheral blood. These receptors were collected from a woman aged 60-70 years with COVID-19, enrolled during active disease.

The chain is built from TRBV9 and TRBJ2-5; perhaps TRBD1 as D (5 bases). Between the trimmed V and J ends, which lost 3 bases and 5 bases, there was a span of 14 bases. Germline CDR1 and CDR2: SGDLS and YYNGEE. CDR3 length: 14 residues. CDR3 nucleotide sequence: TGTGCCAGCAGCGAGGGGATTATGCGGGAGACCCAGTACTTC. This codes for CASSEGIMRETQYF.

V gene TRBV7-3 combines with J gene TRBJ1-1; the D is unclear. V was clipped by 2 bases and J by 1 base, with 11 bases between them. This CDR3 is built from 15 residues. Germline CDR1 and CDR2: SGHTA and FQGTGA. The CDR3 sequence: CASSLGSTGNTEAFF. The CDR3 DNA sequence: TGTGCCAGCAGCTTAGGGTCAACGGGGAACACTGAAGCTTTCTTT.

This clone occurred a few times. This chain links TRBV7-2 with TRBJ1-4, with a tentative D call TRBD1 (6 bases). V was pared by 1 base and J by 8 bases, with 14 bases between. This CDR3 has 15 amino acids. Germline-derived CDR1 and CDR2 are SGHTA and FQGNSA. CDR3 nucleotides: TGTGCCAGCAGCTTAGGGGCAGGGGAGGGGGAAAAACTGTTTTTT. Translation gives CASSLGAGEGEKLFF.

This clone has a single count. The chain uses TRBV6-5 and TRBJ2-5; D is unclear. CDR3 length: 14 residues. The germline V and J ends were trimmed by 2 bases and 3 bases, with 10 bases remaining between them. In germline, CDR1 is MNHEY, CDR2 SVGAGI. The CDR3 DNA follows: TGTGCCAGCAGTTACGGGCGCCTAAAAGAGACCCAGTACTTC. Translation gives CASSYGRLKETQYF.

The rearrangement joins TRBV7-9 to TRBJ1-2, with no clear D. Trimming removed 2 bases from V and 0 bases from J, with 7 bases in between. Germline V gives CDR1 SEHNR, CDR2 FQNEAQ (reference sequence). The CDR3 contains 14 residues. CDR3 coding DNA: TGTGCCAGCAGCTTACGGGAACCTAACTATGGCTACACCTTC. This codes for CASSLREPNYGYTF.

This chain joins TRBV18 and TRBJ1-5; the match to TRBD1 covers 9 bases. V shed 1 base and J 6 bases; nucleotides not matched to a gene: 4. Germline-derived CDR1 and CDR2 are KGHSH and LQKENI. The CDR3 extends over 15 amino acids. CDR3 protein: CASSPQDRGGQPQHF. As DNA, the CDR3 is TGTGCCAGCTCACCACAGGACAGGGGAGGTCAGCCCCAGCATTTT.

The V call is TRBV7-8, the J call TRBJ1-2; 7 bases map to TRBD1. Germline CDR1 SGHVS, CDR2 FQNEAQ. V dropped 1 base and J dropped 7; count of bases not matched to a gene: 12. This CDR3 is built from 16 residues. This chain's CDR3 is CASSLVGMTGLPGYTF. The CDR3, as DNA: TGTGCCAGCAGCTTAGTGGGAATGACAGGGCTTCCTGGCTACACCTTC.